The rows below give T cell receptor beta chains drawn from one sample of a study of blood T cell repertoires in COVID-19. Generated by immunoSEQ multiplex PCR, the TCRdb table keeps only in-frame clones and is missing some. Of 95,000 to 100,000 clones listed, 85% to 95% are singletons. Source material: peripheral blood. The receptors were gathered from a man aged 45-60 years with active COVID-19. The CDR3 runs from the conserved cysteine through the conserved F or W. Each record gives: clone size, V gene, J gene, D gene, CDR3 protein, CDR3 DNA. The D gene is left open where the match is weak. Not all rows give a size; the values are once, few, many and, for expanded clones, a class.

once,TRBV20-1,TRBJ1-2,NA,CSAGDGYTF,TGCAGTGCAGGGGATGGCTACACCTTC
few,TRBV7-2,TRBJ1-6,NA,CASSLRGPHNSPLHF,TGTGCCAGCAGCTTACGAGGGCCTCACAATTCACCCCTCCACTTT
NA,TRBV5-6,TRBJ1-4,NA,CASSPARTVNEKLFF,TGTGCCAGCAGCCCCGCAAGGACAGTTAATGAAAAACTGTTTTTT
once,TRBV30,TRBJ1-4,TRBD1,CAWSEDRAHEKLFF,TGTGCCTGGAGTGAGGACAGGGCTCATGAAAAACTGTTTTTT
NA,TRBV3-1/TRBV3-2,TRBJ2-5,TRBD2,CASSHGGEGTQYF,TGTGCCAGCAGCCACGGAGGGGAGGGGACCCAGTACTTC
NA,TRBV28,TRBJ1-1,NA,CASSLTQNTEAFF,TGTGCCAGCAGTTTGACACAGAACACTGAAGCTTTCTTT
NA,TRBV20-1,TRBJ1-5,NA,CSASSPGGDQPQHF,TGCAGTGCTAGTAGCCCCGGGGGGGATCAGCCCCAGCATTTT
NA,TRBV6-5,TRBJ2-1,TRBD2,CASIPSGSYNEQFF,TGTGCCAGCATTCCTAGCGGCTCCTACAATGAGCAGTTCTTC
NA,TRBV7-8,TRBJ2-7,TRBD2,CASSLARAGGPYEQYF,TGTGCCAGCAGCTTAGCGCGGGCGGGAGGGCCCTACGAGCAGTACTTC
NA,TRBV3-1/TRBV3-2,TRBJ1-2,TRBD1,CASSQQGQGGFGYTF,TGTGCCAGCAGCCAACAGGGACAGGGAGGTTTTGGCTACACCTTC
NA,TRBV10-1,TRBJ2-7,TRBD1,CASSDLGQGAYEQYF,TGCGCCAGCAGTGACCTTGGACAGGGGGCTTACGAGCAGTACTTC
NA,TRBV27,TRBJ1-2,NA,CASSLRQGYGYTF,TGTGCCAGCAGTTTAAGGCAGGGGTATGGCTACACCTTC
NA,TRBV28,TRBJ1-1,TRBD1,CASKRFGTGESRTEAFF,TGTGCCAGCAAAAGGTTTGGGACAGGGGAGTCGAGAACTGAAGCTTTCTTT
NA,TRBV6-6,TRBJ2-2,NA,CASRGDTGELFF,TGTGCCAGCAGAGGGGACACCGGGGAGCTGTTTTTT
NA,TRBV7-2,TRBJ2-7,NA,CASSFRFGKQYF,TGTGCCAGCAGCTTTCGGTTTGGTAAGCAGTACTTC
few,TRBV3-1/TRBV3-2,TRBJ2-1,NA,CASTPYGGIEQFF,TGTGCCAGCACCCCTTATGGAGGGATAGAGCAGTTCTTC
NA,TRBV12-3/TRBV12-4,TRBJ2-3,NA,CASRRSSTDTQYF,TGTGCCAGCCGGCGGTCTAGCACAGATACGCAGTATTTT
NA,TRBV10-3,TRBJ1-6,NA,CAISPTQGAASPLHF,TGTGCCATCAGCCCGACGCAGGGCGCCGCTTCACCCCTCCACTTT
NA,TRBV6-4,TRBJ2-3,NA,CASSTAVDRPSTDTQYF,TGTGCCAGCAGCACAGCGGTAGACCGCCCTAGCACAGATACGCAGTATTTT
NA,TRBV5-1,TRBJ2-2,NA,CASSLQGNWNTGELFF,TGCGCCAGCAGCTTACAGGGTAATTGGAACACCGGGGAGCTGTTTTTT
NA,TRBV28,TRBJ2-3,TRBD2,CASSLGLADLLGTDTQYF,TGTGCCAGCAGTCTCGGACTAGCGGACCTTTTGGGGACAGATACGCAGTATTTT
NA,TRBV28,TRBJ2-7,TRBD1,CASSLKTGGSYEQYF,TGTGCCAGCAGTTTAAAAACAGGGGGCTCCTACGAGCAGTACTTC
NA,TRBV5-1,TRBJ2-7,TRBD2,CASSSAGGPVYEQYF,TGCGCCAGCAGTTCCGCGGGAGGGCCTGTTTACGAGCAGTACTTC
NA,TRBV12-3/TRBV12-4,TRBJ2-3,NA,CASSFSGTDTQYF,TGTGCCAGCAGTTTCTCCGGGACAGATACGCAGTATTTT
once,TRBV28,TRBJ1-1,NA,CASSLTDLNTEAFF,TGTGCCAGCAGCCTGACAGACCTGAACACTGAAGCTTTCTTT
NA,TRBV19,TRBJ1-1,NA,CASSTGQYTEAFF,TGTGCCAGTAGTACCGGACAGTACACTGAAGCTTTCTTT
few,TRBV28,TRBJ1-2,NA,CASSLEARSNYGYTF,TGTGCCAGCAGTTTGGAGGCCAGATCTAACTATGGCTACACCTTC
medium-sized,TRBV5-1,TRBJ2-3,NA,CASSRPRERVATFNASTDTQYF,TGCGCCAGCAGCCGTCCCCGGGAGCGGGTCGCGACGTTTAATGCTAGCACAGATACGCAGTATTTT
NA,TRBV5-1,TRBJ2-7,TRBD2,CASTRTSGSYEQYF,TGCGCCAGCACTCGGACTAGCGGGTCCTACGAGCAGTACTTC
NA,TRBV11-2,TRBJ2-7,TRBD2,CASSFRGLAGDEQYF,TGTGCCAGCAGCTTCCGCGGACTAGCGGGGGACGAGCAGTACTTC
NA,TRBV11-2,TRBJ2-5,TRBD2,CASSLGAGVFISETQYF,TGTGCCAGCAGCTTAGGGGCGGGAGTTTTTATTTCGGAGACCCAGTACTTC
NA,TRBV10-3,TRBJ2-7,TRBD2,CAISESVAGEGEQYF,TGTGCCATCAGTGAGTCGGTAGCGGGAGAAGGTGAGCAGTACTTC
NA,TRBV28,TRBJ2-7,TRBD1,CASSLGTGATYEQYF,TGTGCCAGCAGTTTAGGGACAGGGGCTACCTACGAGCAGTACTTC
NA,TRBV28,TRBJ1-4,TRBD1,CASRGADRVNEKLFF,TGTGCCAGCAGGGGAGCGGACAGGGTAAATGAAAAACTGTTTTTT
NA,TRBV4-1,TRBJ2-1,TRBD2,CASSQVYPSGDKSSYNEQFF,TGCGCCAGCAGCCAAGTCTATCCTAGCGGGGACAAGAGCTCCTACAATGAGCAGTTCTTC
NA,TRBV28,TRBJ1-5,NA,CASSLFGQPQHF,TGTGCCAGCAGTTTATTCGGTCAGCCCCAGCATTTT
NA,TRBV5-4,TRBJ2-3,NA,CASSVRGTDTQYF,TGTGCCAGCAGCGTCAGGGGCACAGATACGCAGTATTTT
once,TRBV3-1/TRBV3-2,TRBJ2-7,TRBD2,CASSQEGRLAGGKRF,TGTGCCAGCAGCCAAGAAGGGAGACTAGCGGGAGGGAAGAGATTC
once,TRBV3-1/TRBV3-2,TRBJ2-7,NA,CASSQLGGGPYEQYF,TGTGCCAGCAGCCAACTAGGGGGAGGGCCCTACGAGCAGTACTTC